A selection of T cell receptor beta chains follows, all from one sample in a study of metastatic and nonmetastatic thyroid tumors. TCRdb called clones again from the PCR reads with MiXCR. The table lists some 40,000 clones, 20% to 25% of them singletons. The source material was tumor tissue. These TCRs come from a female donor with papillary thyroid cancer or a benign thyroid nodule (not recorded which). Some clones in this sample may be carry-over from other donors' samples. The CDR3 runs from the conserved cysteine through the conserved F or W. D genes are given only for firm matches. Some rows have no size entry. The others give once, few or many, or a class for an expanded clone.

cdr3_nt,cdr3_aa,d_call,clone_size,v_call,j_call
TGTGCCAGCAGTGGTAGGTGGCGAGTGATATACAATGAGCAGTTCTTC,CASSGRWRVIYNEQFF,.,few,TRBV6-1,TRBJ2-1
TGTGCCAGCAGCCAAGCAGCGGGGGGGCACTCCTACGAGCAGTACTTC,CASSQAAGGHSYEQYF,TRBD2,many,TRBV4-2,TRBJ2-7
TGCAGTGTTCCTGAGAGATCAAACACCGGGGAGCTGTTTTTT,CSVPERSNTGELFF,.,many,TRBV20-1,TRBJ2-2
TGTGCCAGCAGACTCGGACGGGGCAATGAGCAGTTCTTC,CASRLGRGNEQFF,.,few,TRBV28,TRBJ2-1
TGCAGTGCTAGATCCTCAACAGGGAACACCGGGGAGCTGTTTTTT,CSARSSTGNTGELFF,.,many,TRBV20-1,TRBJ2-2
TGCGCCAGCAGTGAGTCCAGGACGGGGGCCCTCGAGCAGTACTTC,CASSESRTGALEQYF,.,.,TRBV10-1,TRBJ2-7
TGTGCCAGCAGAAGGGTGTCTTATGGCTACACCTTC,CASRRVSYGYTF,.,many,TRBV7-2,TRBJ1-2
TGTGCCAGCAGACGGGACCCCCTTACCTACGAGCAGTACTTC,CASRRDPLTYEQYF,.,many,TRBV2,TRBJ2-7
TGTGCCACCAGTGGGAGAGGGGTCGGCTATGGCTACACCTTC,CATSGRGVGYGYTF,.,many,TRBV24-1,TRBJ1-2
TGTGCCTGGAGTTTATGGGACAGGGGCTACGAGCAGTACTTC,CAWSLWDRGYEQYF,TRBD1,.,TRBV30,TRBJ2-7
TGTGCCAGCAGTGGTAGTGGCAATCAGCCCCAGCATTTT,CASSGSGNQPQHF,.,.,TRBV6-1,TRBJ1-5
TGTGCCAGCAGTTACCGTCAGGGGGAGGGCTACAATGAGCAGTTCTTC,CASSYRQGEGYNEQFF,.,few,TRBV6-2/TRBV6-3,TRBJ2-1
TGTGCCAGCAGCCCCGGGACAGGGCCTTTGGGAAACACCATATATTTT,CASSPGTGPLGNTIYF,TRBD1,many,TRBV4-2,TRBJ1-3
TGTGCCAGCAGTGAAGTGGGGACAGGGGGCGACGAGCAGTACTTC,CASSEVGTGGDEQYF,TRBD1,few,TRBV6-1,TRBJ2-7
TGTGCCAGCAGTTTCTCCTTGGAGGGGCCTAATAATTCACCCCTCCACTTT,CASSFSLEGPNNSPLHF,.,few,TRBV6-5,TRBJ1-6
TGCGCCAGCAGGGGTGCGACAGGGACTTTGAACACTGAAGCTTTCTTT,CASRGATGTLNTEAFF,TRBD1,few,TRBV4-1,TRBJ1-1
TGTGCCAGCAGTTTTACTAGCGGGAGGGCCTACGAGCAGTACTTC,CASSFTSGRAYEQYF,TRBD2,many,TRBV2,TRBJ2-7
TGCAGTGCTAGAGGCGGGAGGAATGAGCAGTTCTTC,CSARGGRNEQFF,TRBD2,few,TRBV20-1,TRBJ2-1
TGTGCCAGCAACGACGGGGGGGGCGGTTCGCAGTATTTT,CASNDGGGGSQYF,TRBD2,few,TRBV12-3/TRBV12-4,TRBJ2-3
TGTGCCACTACTGGAGGGGTAGATGGAAACACCATATATTTT,CATTGGVDGNTIYF,.,.,TRBV28,TRBJ1-3
TGTGCCAGCAGCCCCGGACAGGTTTCCTACGAGCAGTACTTC,CASSPGQVSYEQYF,TRBD1,.,TRBV11-1,TRBJ2-7
TGTGCCAGCAGCATAGGGACAGGGGGCGAGACCCAGTACTTC,CASSIGTGGETQYF,TRBD1,.,TRBV5-6,TRBJ2-5
TGTGCCAGCAGCCTTGGACGGGAGCCAGCCAATGAGCAGTTCTTC,CASSLGREPANEQFF,.,few,TRBV6-1,TRBJ2-1
TGTGCCAGTAGAGCGAACGCGGGGACTAGCGGTTGGGAGACCCAGTACTTC,CASRANAGTSGWETQYF,TRBD2,many,TRBV19,TRBJ2-5
TGCAGTGCCCCATTGGACAGAACGGGTTCACCCCTCCACTTT,CSAPLDRTGSPLHF,.,.,TRBV20-1,TRBJ1-6
TGTGCCAGCAGTTACTCAGGATTGGGGGGTTCACCCCTCCACTTT,CASSYSGLGGSPLHF,.,few,TRBV6-6,TRBJ1-6
TGTGCCACCAGTGATTCGACAGCCATGAACACTGAAGCTTTCTTT,CATSDSTAMNTEAFF,.,.,TRBV24-1,TRBJ1-1
TGCGCCAGCAGCTTGGGGGCTAGCGGGATTCCCTACGAGCAGTACTTC,CASSLGASGIPYEQYF,TRBD2,many,TRBV5-1,TRBJ2-7
TGTGCCAGCAGCTTCCGAGGATCCCTGGGAGAGGACTCTGGAAACACCATATATTTT,CASSFRGSLGEDSGNTIYF,.,.,TRBV7-6,TRBJ1-3
TGCAGTGCGTCGGGAACCGGGACAGGGATCTCCTACGAGCAGTACTTC,CSASGTGTGISYEQYF,TRBD1,few,TRBV20-1,TRBJ2-7
TGTGCCAGCAGTTTAATGAAGGGTGGCTACACCTTC,CASSLMKGGYTF,.,few,TRBV28,TRBJ1-2
TGCAGTGCTAGAGTTAGCGGGGGCACTAGGGATACGCAGTATTTT,CSARVSGGTRDTQYF,TRBD2,.,TRBV20-1,TRBJ2-3
TGCAGTGCTAGAAGTACAGGGGTAGACACTGAAGCTTTCTTT,CSARSTGVDTEAFF,TRBD1,many,TRBV20-1,TRBJ1-1
TGTGCCAGCAGCGCGACGACAGGGGGGTTCTTTGGCGAGCAGTACTTC,CASSATTGGFFGEQYF,TRBD1,.,TRBV28,TRBJ2-7
TGTGCCAGCAGTGCGGACAGGGGGACTGAAGCTTTCTTT,CASSADRGTEAFF,TRBD1,.,TRBV12-3/TRBV12-4,TRBJ1-1
TGTGCCAGCAGCCAGGGGGGCGATGAGCAGTTCTTC,CASSQGGDEQFF,.,many,TRBV7-7,TRBJ2-1
TGTGCCATCAGTGACTTTGGGACAGGCGTGAACACTGAAGCTTTCTTT,CAISDFGTGVNTEAFF,TRBD1,many,TRBV10-3,TRBJ1-1
TGTGCCAGCAGTTATACCGGGACTAGCAACAATGAGCAGTTCTTC,CASSYTGTSNNEQFF,TRBD2,few,TRBV6-5,TRBJ2-1
TGTGCCTGTGGGACAACCGAAGCTTTCTTT,CACGTTEAFF,.,few,TRBV30,TRBJ1-1
TGCGCCAGCAGCTCCGGGGGTGCGGCTAATGAAAAACTGTTTTTT,CASSSGGAANEKLFF,.,.,TRBV5-1,TRBJ1-4
TGCAGCGCACTGGCTCTAGCGGGGAGCCAAGAGACCCAGTACTTC,CSALALAGSQETQYF,TRBD2,many,TRBV29-1,TRBJ2-5
TGCGCCGGCAGCTGGCGGACAGGGGGCTATGAGCAGTACTTC,CAGSWRTGGYEQYF,TRBD1,few,TRBV5-1,TRBJ2-7
TGTGCCTGGAAACCGGGACAGGGGGACGTTCAGTGGCAAGAGACCCAGTACTTC,CAWKPGQGDVQWQETQYF,TRBD1,many,TRBV30,TRBJ2-5
TGCAGTGCTAGATTCGGGACAGGGGCGTCCTACGAGCAGTACTTC,CSARFGTGASYEQYF,TRBD1,.,TRBV20-1,TRBJ2-7
TGTGCCAGCAGCTCCATGACAGGGCAAGAGACCCAGTACTTC,CASSSMTGQETQYF,TRBD1,few,TRBV5-5,TRBJ2-5
TGTGCCTGGAGCGCACCTAGCGTTGAGCAGTTCTTC,CAWSAPSVEQFF,.,many,TRBV30,TRBJ2-1
TGTGCCATCGACGGGACTTCCAGCTCCTACGAGCAGTACTTC,CAIDGTSSSYEQYF,.,medium-sized,TRBV2,TRBJ2-7
TGTGCCAGCATTTGGGGGCAGGGGGACGAGCAGTACTTC,CASIWGQGDEQYF,TRBD1,.,TRBV6-1,TRBJ2-7
TGTGCCAGCAGCTCCCCGGGACAGCGTAACTATGGCTACACCTTC,CASSSPGQRNYGYTF,TRBD1,.,TRBV6-7,TRBJ1-2
TGCAGTGCTAGAGATGCGGGAGGCTCACAAGGGACCCAGTACTTC,CSARDAGGSQGTQYF,TRBD2,.,TRBV20-1,TRBJ2-5
TGCAGTGCACCGACAGGTTTGAACACTGAAGCTTTCTTT,CSAPTGLNTEAFF,.,.,TRBV20-1,TRBJ1-1
TGCGCCAGCAGCTTGACTCCAGGGGGAGGGCCTTTCGGCGAGCAGTACTTC,CASSLTPGGGPFGEQYF,.,.,TRBV5-1,TRBJ2-7
TGTGCCAGCATCCCGGACAGGGGTCGGGGTGAGACCCAGTACTTC,CASIPDRGRGETQYF,TRBD1,many,TRBV2,TRBJ2-5
TGCGCCAGCAGCTTGGGTTCTTCCGGGGGTGATGAGCAGTTCTTC,CASSLGSSGGDEQFF,.,.,TRBV5-1,TRBJ2-1
TGTGCCAGCAGCAGTGAGAGCACTGAAGCTTTCTTT,CASSSESTEAFF,.,few,TRBV5-6,TRBJ1-1
TGTGCCATCAGCCCGGACAGGGGCTCCTACGAGCAGTACTTC,CAISPDRGSYEQYF,TRBD1,few,TRBV10-3,TRBJ2-7
TGTGCCAGCAGTTTGATGAGGGCCGAGCAGTACTTC,CASSLMRAEQYF,.,.,TRBV12-3/TRBV12-4,TRBJ2-7